Presented here are 3 T cell receptor beta chains from one specimen sequenced in a study of cytomegalovirus exposure and HLA in healthy donors. PCR was performed using 60 Vbeta and 13 Jbeta primers. Sequencing was performed with immunoSEQ multiplex PCR; in TCRdb, only in-frame clones are kept and a portion is missing. Altogether 200,000 to 300,000 clones are present, roughly 80% being singletons, with the ten largest covering 5% to 6%. Sequencing was performed on PBMCs. These receptors were obtained from a woman in her thirties or forties in good health and CMV-seropositive.

The CDR3 sequence is CASSSKLDTYTEAFF. CDR3 coding DNA: TGTGCCAGCAGCTCGAAACTGGACACCTACACTGAAGCTTTCTTT. The rearrangement uses TRBV7-8 and TRBJ1-1; TRBD1 is a possible D gene (5 bases). Trimming left V 4 bases short and J 3 bases short, with 15 bases between. Per the germline V gene, CDR1 is SGHVS and CDR2 is FQNEAQ. The length of the CDR3 is 15 residues.

The chain has TRBV5-4 and TRBJ2-1; D perhaps matches TRBD2 (5 bases). V lost 0 bases and J 5 bases, leaving 12 bases between the germline ends. Germline CDR1 SGHNT, CDR2 YYREEE (reference sequence). The CDR3 totals 15 residues. CDR3 sequence: CASSLVLAGNNEQFF. The CDR3, as DNA: TGTGCCAGCAGCTTGGTTTTAGCCGGGAACAATGAGCAGTTCTTC.

The genes are TRBV2 and TRBJ2-3, with D tentatively TRBD2 (6 bases). The CDR3 loop spans 15 amino acids. Trimming pared 6 bases from V and 5 bases from J, leaving 18 bases between. Germline assignment: CDR1 SNHLY and CDR2 FYNNEI. The CDR3 loop reads CASRRSLAMGDTQYF. CDR3 DNA sequence: TGTGCCAGCAGGAGGAGTCTAGCGATGGGAGATACGCAGTATTTT.